This TCR beta chain was sequenced in a study of T cell changes during pregnancy in multiple sclerosis. The assay was immunoSEQ multiplex PCR, and TCRdb's table has in-frame clones only and misses some. The sample includes approximately 90,000 clones, 85% to 95% of them seen just once. Germline-derived CDR1 and CDR2 are MDHEN and SYDVKM. The CDR3 contains 13 residues. The V end lost 7 bases, the J end lost 4 bases, and 13 bases lay between the germline ends. The V gene is TRBV28, the J gene TRBJ1-2; D might be TRBD1 (5 bases). The sequences come from peripheral blood, collected in the third trimester of pregnancy. The source of this sequence is a female donor with multiple sclerosis, enrolled in a pregnancy study. This chain's CDR3 is CASIIGGGYGYTF. CDR3 bases: TGTGCCAGCATCATCGGGGGGGGCTATGGCTACACCTTC.